The 28 T cell receptor beta chains reported below all come from one sample, sequenced in a study of identical twins. One entry per CDR3 protein results from TCRdb running MiXCR on the 5' RACE reads. This sample yields roughly 250,000 distinct CDR3 sequences, of which over 13% are seen a single time; around 9% belongs to the top ten. The material sequenced was memory (CD45RO+) T cells sorted from blood. These receptors were taken from a woman aged 18-29 years in good health.

This clonotype was seen a few times. V is TRBV6-1 and J is TRBJ2-7; 8 positions match TRBD1. The V and J ends lost 0 bases and 2 bases, in that order; junction bases with no gene match: 6. There are 16 residues in the CDR3. From germline, CDR1 is MNHNS and CDR2 SASEGT. CDR3 coding DNA: TGTGCCAGCAGTGAAGCTGACAGGGGCGTCACCTACGAGCAGTACTTC. Protein product: CASSEADRGVTYEQYF.

This clonotype was observed a handful of times. V gene TRBV20-1 combines with J gene TRBJ2-3; D is perhaps TRBD1 (6 bases). Looked up from germline, CDR1 is DFQATT and CDR2 is SNEGSKA (reference sequence). The CDR3 contains 14 residues. V was cut by 5 bases and J by 2 bases, with 14 bases left in between. DNA of the CDR3: TGCAGTGCTTCGTCGGGACACCACACAGATACGCAGTATTTT. Amino acid sequence: CSASSGHHTDTQYF.

This clonotype was detected only a few times. The rearrangement uses TRBV4-1 and TRBJ2-5; D uncertain. Germline V gives CDR1 MGHRA, CDR2 YSYEKL. The CDR3 sequence is 14 residues long. The germline V and J ends were trimmed by 1 base and 0 bases, with 6 bases remaining between them. Written as DNA, the CDR3 is TGCGCCAGCAGCCAAGCCAAACACCAAGAGACCCAGTACTTC. Amino acids: CASSQAKHQETQYF.

This clonotype was counted ten times or more. The genes are TRBV5-1 and TRBJ1-1; perhaps TRBD1 as D (5 bases). The germline V gene has CDR1 SGHRS and CDR2 YFSETQ. This CDR3 is built from 14 residues. Deletions cut 5 bases from V and 2 bases from J, with 13 bases between. CDR3 nucleotides: TGCGCCAGCAGACTCGGGGGACTCAACACTGAAGCTTTCTTT. It specifies CASRLGGLNTEAFF.

This clonotype was detected only a few times. The CDR3 loop is CASSPQPSYEQYF. DNA for the CDR3: TGTGCCAGCTCACCGCAACCTTCCTACGAGCAGTACTTC. The chain joins TRBV18 to TRBJ2-7; D gene uncertain. The V gene's germline CDR1 is KGHSH and CDR2 LQKENI. This CDR3 is 13 amino acids long. V was pared by 3 bases and J by 1 base, with 7 bases between.

The rearrangement links TRBV19 to TRBJ2-1; unclear D gene. Trimming pared 2 bases from V and 4 bases from J, leaving 12 bases between. The CDR3 has 15 amino acids. Germline loops: CDR1 LNHDA, CDR2 SQIVND (reference sequence). The CDR3 region is CASSIRLTIYNEQFF. In nucleotides, the CDR3 is TGTGCCAGTAGTATAAGGCTAACTATATACAATGAGCAGTTCTTC. Together with reference TRBV19 and TRBJ2-1, the CDR3 gives the full variable domain: DGGITQSPKYLFRKEGQNVTLSCEQNLNHDAMYWYRQDPGQGLRLIYYSQIVNDFQKGDIAEGYSVSREKKESFPLTVTSAQKNPTAFYLCASSIRLTIYNEQFFGPGTRLTVL.

This clonotype has just a few counts. The V and J genes are TRBV29-1 and TRBJ1-2; 9 bases align to TRBD1. This CDR3 comprises 14 residues. J gave up 10 bases and V 3 bases, and 12 bases lay outside the gene matches. Germline-derived CDR1 and CDR2 are SQVTM and ANQGSEA. CDR3 nucleotide sequence: TGCAGCGTTGAGTCTCCGGGACAGGGTCTTTCCTACACCTTC. It codes for CSVESPGQGLSYTF.

The rearrangement links TRBV24-1 to TRBJ2-5; D tentatively fits TRBD1 or TRBD2 (6 bases each). The CDR3 covers 15 residues. CDR1 is KGHDR and CDR2 is SFDVKD in the germline V gene. V was cut by 3 bases and J by 5 bases, with 15 bases left in between. The CDR3 here is CATSDPSGGAETQYF. Written as DNA, the CDR3 is TGTGCCACCAGTGATCCTTCCGGGGGCGCCGAGACCCAGTACTTC.

This clonotype was counted many times. The rearrangement uses TRBV5-1 and TRBJ1-1, with D possibly TRBD1 on 6 matching bases. The CDR3 has 13 residues. Germline-derived CDR1 and CDR2 are SGHRS and YFSETQ. The V end lost 7 bases, the J end lost 1 base, and 11 bases lay between the germline ends. The CDR3 nucleotides read TGCGCCAGCCACAGGGAAACGAACACTGAAGCTTTCTTT. It is translated as CASHRETNTEAFF.

The chain uses TRBV7-2 and TRBJ1-1; no definite D call. The CDR3 extends over 15 amino acids. Trimming left V 3 bases short and J 1 base short, with 12 bases between. CDR1 is SGHTA and CDR2 is FQGNSA in the germline V gene. The CDR3: CASSLGDHRNTEAFF. In DNA, the CDR3 is TGTGCCAGCAGCTTGGGAGACCACCGGAACACTGAAGCTTTCTTT.

J is TRBJ1-1 and V is TRBV12-3 or TRBV12-4, with D unclear. V lost 6 bases, J lost 5 bases, and 10 bases lay in between. The CDR3 extends over 12 amino acids. The CDR3 DNA reads as TGTGCCAGCAGCCTACAAGAGACTGAAGCTTTCTTT. Protein: CASSLQETEAFF.

This clonotype showed up just once. This chain links TRBV15 with TRBJ2-7; TRBD2 agrees at 10 bases. V was clipped by 1 base and J by 2 bases; unmatched bases: 5. The germline V gene encodes CDR1 LNHNV and CDR2 YYDKDF (reference sequence). The CDR3 spans 16 residues. CDR3 loop: CATSRAPSGRAYEQYF. In DNA, the CDR3 is TGTGCCACCAGCAGAGCCCCTAGCGGGAGAGCCTACGAGCAGTACTTC.

This clonotype was found a few times. V gene TRBV10-3 combines with J gene TRBJ2-7, with 12 bases fitting TRBD2. The trim removed 4 bases at V and 6 bases at J, leaving 7 bases unmatched. The CDR3 spans 15 residues. Germline loops: CDR1 ENHRY, CDR2 SYGVKD. The CDR3 nucleotides read TGTGCCATCAGTGGGGGACTAGCGGGCGATGTCGAGCAGTACTTC. As protein: CAISGGLAGDVEQYF.

This clonotype was observed a handful of times. The chain has TRBV6-5 and TRBJ1-2; D is possibly TRBD1 (5 bases). The V gene's germline CDR1 is MNHEY and CDR2 SVGAGI. The V end lost 4 bases, the J end lost 3 bases, and 12 bases lay between the germline ends. The CDR3 runs 14 residues. The CDR3 loop reads CASSSPGSHYGYTF. The CDR3 DNA follows: TGTGCCAGCAGTTCTCCAGGGTCACACTATGGCTACACCTTC.

The genes are TRBV2 and TRBJ2-2; maybe TRBD1 (5 bases). The germline V and J ends were trimmed by 1 base and 6 bases, with 6 bases remaining between them. CDR3 size: 13 residues. Germline CDR1 is SNHLY and CDR2 is FYNNEI. CDR3 protein: CASSEEGAGELFF. The CDR3 bases are TGTGCCAGCAGTGAAGAAGGGGCCGGGGAGCTGTTTTTT.

This clonotype was picked up one time. The chain carries TRBV5-6 and TRBJ2-3; 11 bases map to TRBD2. Germline V gene sequence: CDR1 SGHDT, CDR2 YYEEEE. Trimming at V came to 5 bases and at J to 4 bases, leaving 9 bases not matched to a gene. This CDR3 has 16 amino acids. CDR3 sequence reads: CASSSTSGRYSDTQYF. As DNA, the CDR3 is TGTGCCAGCAGTTCTACTAGCGGGAGATATTCAGATACGCAGTATTTT.

This chain uses TRBV20-1 with TRBJ2-1, with D perhaps matching TRBD2 (6 bases). The CDR3 runs 16 residues. Germline V gene sequence: CDR1 DFQATT, CDR2 SNEGSKA (reference sequence). Trimming removed 0 bases at V and 4 bases at J, with 16 bases between. The CDR3 DNA reads as TGCAGTGCTAGAGATCGGCGAGCGGGTGGATACAATGAGCAGTTCTTC. Translating it yields CSARDRRAGGYNEQFF.

This clonotype was counted only a few times. The V call is TRBV6-1, the J call TRBJ1-3; D might be TRBD1 (5 bases). The germline V gene has CDR1 MNHNS and CDR2 SASEGT. This CDR3 is built from 16 residues. V was shortened by 2 bases and J by 0 bases, with 11 bases between the two germline ends. The CDR3 is CASSERQRSSGNTIYF. CDR3 DNA sequence: TGTGCCAGCAGTGAAAGACAGCGGAGCTCTGGAAACACCATATATTTT.

There are many counts of this clonotype. The chain links TRBV7-2 to TRBJ2-3; possible D gene TRBD1, 5 bases. In germline, CDR1 is SGHTA, CDR2 FQGNSA. Trimming shortened V by 2 bases and J by 0 bases, and 9 bases separated the two germline ends. This CDR3 comprises 15 residues. The CDR3 sequence is CASSLIKGSTDTQYF. DNA of the CDR3: TGTGCCAGCAGCTTAATTAAGGGGAGCACAGATACGCAGTATTTT.

The chain combines TRBV5-1 with TRBJ2-3; 11 bases match TRBD2. The V gene's germline CDR1 is SGHRS and CDR2 YFSETQ. The CDR3 consists of 18 residues. After removal of 2 bases from V and 0 bases from J, the junction contained 8 bases not matched to a gene. CDR3 region: CASSLEASGGPSTDTQYF. In DNA form, the CDR3 reads TGCGCCAGCAGCTTAGAAGCTAGCGGGGGGCCTAGCACAGATACGCAGTATTTT.

The chain links TRBV6-5 to TRBJ2-5; 7 bases line up with TRBD2. CDR1 and CDR2 (germline): MNHEY, SVGAGI. This CDR3 contains 15 residues. V was clipped by 7 bases and J by 4 bases; unmatched bases: 12. This CDR3 reads CASTSQAGVGETQYF. CDR3 in DNA: TGTGCCAGCACTTCCCAGGCGGGGGTAGGAGAGACCCAGTACTTC.

The CDR3 DNA sequence: TGTGCCAGCTCACCATGGGGGAAGAGCACAGATACGCAGTATTTT. This gives the protein CASSPWGKSTDTQYF. The chain links TRBV18 to TRBJ2-3; D tentatively fits TRBD1 or TRBD2 (5 bases each). Per germline, CDR1 KGHSH and CDR2 LQKENI. This CDR3 region has 15 residues. Between the trimmed V and J ends, which lost 2 bases and 0 bases, there was a span of 9 bases.

This chain joins TRBV11-2 and TRBJ2-7, with D unclear. CDR1 and CDR2 (germline): SGHAT, FQNNGV. This CDR3 spans 15 amino acids. The V gene lost 5 bases and the J gene lost 2 bases, with 16 bases spanning the gap. The CDR3 DNA is TGTGCCAGCAGCCCAGGCAGAGGCCAGACCTACGAGCAGTACTTC. Translating gives CASSPGRGQTYEQYF.

This clonotype has only a few counts. The chain recombines TRBV6-1 with TRBJ2-2; 8 bases map to TRBD2. The junction had 6 bases not matched to a gene; V was cut back by 6 bases and J by 3 bases. Germline V gene data show CDR1 as MNHNS and CDR2 as SASEGT. This CDR3 is built from 15 residues. The CDR3 sequence: CASRERGPHTGELFF. The CDR3 nucleotides are TGTGCCAGCAGGGAGCGGGGGCCCCACACCGGGGAGCTGTTTTTT.

This rearrangement joins TRBV19 to TRBJ1-6, with D possibly TRBD1 on 5 matching bases. CDR1 LNHDA and CDR2 SQIVND come from the germline V gene (reference sequence). Trimming shortened V by 9 bases and J by 8 bases, and 14 bases separated the two germline ends. The CDR3 runs 13 residues. CDR3 DNA sequence: TGTGCCAGCCGGAGAGACAGAGATTCACCCCTCCACTTT. Its protein is CASRRDRDSPLHF.

The chain joins TRBV7-2 to TRBJ2-3; the match to TRBD2 covers 9 bases. The germline V gene encodes CDR1 SGHTA and CDR2 FQGNSA. The J segment lost 6 bases and the V segment lost 4 bases, leaving 8 bases of the junction unmatched. The CDR3 length is 15 residues. CDR3 residues: CASSSTSGTWDTQYF. The CDR3 coding sequence is TGTGCCAGCAGCTCGACTAGCGGCACTTGGGATACGCAGTATTTT.

This chain uses TRBV20-1 with TRBJ1-4; 9 bases agree with TRBD1. This CDR3 has 15 amino acids. J gave up 0 bases and V 8 bases, and 7 bases lay outside the gene matches. Germline V gene lookup returns CDR1 DFQATT and CDR2 SNEGSKA (reference sequence). CDR3 sequence: CSTNRGLPTNEKLFF. The CDR3 nucleotides are TGCAGTACAAACAGGGGGCTCCCAACTAATGAAAAACTGTTTTTT.

Concerning this clonotype: The CDR3 carries no conserved terminal phenylalanine or tryptophan, so it likely arises from a read error. CDR3 in DNA: TGTGCCAGCAGCGACACAGGGGACCCCAATCAGCCCCAGCATCTT. Encoded protein: CASSDTGDPNQPQHL. This chain links TRBV9 with TRBJ1-5; 7 bases are a match to TRBD1. J was trimmed by 3 bases and V by 3 bases; bases with no gene match: 6. CDR1 SGDLS and CDR2 YYNGEE come from the germline V gene. The CDR3 sequence is 15 residues long.